This T cell receptor (beta chain) was recovered during a study of beta chain features in type 1 diabetes. A remark on this clone: The antigen is undetermined.

The germline V and J ends were trimmed by 5 bases and 6 bases, with 19 bases remaining between them. Germline CDR1 and CDR2: SQVTM and ANQGSEA. The CDR3 runs 15 residues. Every donor had blood drawn once into heparin, approximately 120 mL on average. All sorted populations exceeded 95% purity. Expressed TCRB transcripts got sequenced, as all isolated RNA was reverse transcribed. Libraries were prepared by immunoSEQ multiplex PCR; TCRdb keeps only in-frame clonotypes and omits some of them. The repertoire holds 600,000 to 700,000 clones, with around 12% as singletons. Study findings and constraints: HLA influence on TCRB rearrangement stayed unresolved here. Shorter TCRB CDR3s, moderately but significantly so, marked every one of the four CD4+ subsets in Type 1 diabetes patients.

V is TRBV29-1 and J is TRBJ2-2, with D perhaps TRBD1 (7 bases). This sequence was found in a young man with type 1 diabetes. Sequencing input: naive CD4+ T cells from blood. The CDR3 spells CSVQSGGTAAGELFF. The CDR3 nucleotides are TGCAGCGTTCAAAGCGGCGGGACAGCTGCCGGGGAGCTGTTTTTT.